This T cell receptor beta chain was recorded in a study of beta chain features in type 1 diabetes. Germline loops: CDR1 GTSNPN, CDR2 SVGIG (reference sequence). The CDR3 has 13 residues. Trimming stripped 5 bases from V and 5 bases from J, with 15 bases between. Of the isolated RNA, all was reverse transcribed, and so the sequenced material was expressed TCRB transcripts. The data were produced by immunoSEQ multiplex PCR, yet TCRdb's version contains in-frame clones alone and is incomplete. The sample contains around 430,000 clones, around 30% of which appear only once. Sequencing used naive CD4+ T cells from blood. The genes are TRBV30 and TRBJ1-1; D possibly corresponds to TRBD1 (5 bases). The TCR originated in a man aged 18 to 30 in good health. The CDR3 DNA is TGTGCCTGGGCCATAGCGGGGGGTACTGAAGCTTTCTTT. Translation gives CAWAIAGGTEAFF.